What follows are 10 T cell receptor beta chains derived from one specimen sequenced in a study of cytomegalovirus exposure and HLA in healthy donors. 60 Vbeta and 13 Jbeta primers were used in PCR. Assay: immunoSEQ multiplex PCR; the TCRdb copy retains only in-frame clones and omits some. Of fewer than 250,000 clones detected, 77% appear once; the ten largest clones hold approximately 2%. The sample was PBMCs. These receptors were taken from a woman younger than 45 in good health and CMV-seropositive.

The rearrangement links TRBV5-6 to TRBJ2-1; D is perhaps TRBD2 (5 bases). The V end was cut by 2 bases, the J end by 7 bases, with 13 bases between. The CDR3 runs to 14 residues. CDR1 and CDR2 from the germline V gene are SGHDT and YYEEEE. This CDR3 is CASSLPGSWNEQFF. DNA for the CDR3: TGTGCCAGCAGCTTACCGGGAAGTTGGAATGAGCAGTTCTTC.

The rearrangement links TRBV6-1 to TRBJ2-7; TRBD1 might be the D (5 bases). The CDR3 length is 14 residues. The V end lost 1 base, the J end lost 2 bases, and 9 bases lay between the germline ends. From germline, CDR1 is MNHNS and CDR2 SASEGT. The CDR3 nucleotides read TGTGCCAGCAGTGAAGGGACACTAACCTACGAGCAGTACTTC. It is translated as CASSEGTLTYEQYF.

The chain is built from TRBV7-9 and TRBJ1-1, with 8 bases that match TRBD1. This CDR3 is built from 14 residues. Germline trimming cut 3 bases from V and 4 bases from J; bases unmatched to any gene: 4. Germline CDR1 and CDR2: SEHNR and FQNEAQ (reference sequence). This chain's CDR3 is CASSLNQGATEAFF. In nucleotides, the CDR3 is TGTGCCAGCAGCTTGAATCAGGGGGCCACTGAAGCTTTCTTT. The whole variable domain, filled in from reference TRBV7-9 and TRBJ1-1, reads DTGVSQNPRHKITKRGQNVTFRCDPISEHNRLYWYRQTLGQGPEFLTYFQNEAQLEKSRLLSDRFSAERPKGSFSTLEIQRTEQGDSAMYLCASSLNQGATEAFFGQGTRLTVV.

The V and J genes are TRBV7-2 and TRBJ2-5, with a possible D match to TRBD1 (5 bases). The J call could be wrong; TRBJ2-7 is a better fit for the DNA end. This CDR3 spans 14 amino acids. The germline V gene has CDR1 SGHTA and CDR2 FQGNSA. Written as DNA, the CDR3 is TGTGCCAGCAGCTTAGGTAGGCAGGGTGGCGAGCAGTACTTC. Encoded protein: CASSLGRQGGEQYF.

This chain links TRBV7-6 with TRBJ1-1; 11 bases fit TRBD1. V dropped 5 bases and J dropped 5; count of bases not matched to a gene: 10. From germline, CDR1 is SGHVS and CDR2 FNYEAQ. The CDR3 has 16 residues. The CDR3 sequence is CASSLRDRGYMTEAFF. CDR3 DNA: TGTGCCAGCAGCCTCCGGGACAGGGGGTACATGACTGAAGCTTTCTTT.

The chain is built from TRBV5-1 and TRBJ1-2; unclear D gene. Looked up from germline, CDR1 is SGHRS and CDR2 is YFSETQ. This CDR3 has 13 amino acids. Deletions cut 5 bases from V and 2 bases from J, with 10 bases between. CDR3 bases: TGCGCCAGCAGTCGGCCGGGGAACTATGGCTACACCTTC. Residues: CASSRPGNYGYTF.

The CDR3 here is CASSLGQGAGGELFF. CDR3 nucleotide sequence: TGCGCCAGCAGCTTGGGGCAGGGGGCCGGCGGGGAGCTGTTTTTT. The chain is built from TRBV5-1 and TRBJ2-2; 8 bases fit TRBD1. The germline gives CDR1 SGHRS, CDR2 YFSETQ. With 0 bases clipped from V and 7 bases from J, the junction kept 5 bases outside the gene matches. CDR3 size: 15 residues.

The CDR3 protein is CASSFGTGATYGYTF. The CDR3 region has the DNA TGTGCCAGCAGCTTTGGGACAGGGGCTACCTATGGCTACACCTTC. The gene calls are TRBV5-4 and TRBJ1-2; 10 positions agree with TRBD1. Germline CDR1 reads SGHNT; CDR2 reads YYREEE (reference sequence). CDR3 length: 15 residues. Losses at the gene ends were 2 bases for V and 4 bases for J; bases not matched to a gene: 5.

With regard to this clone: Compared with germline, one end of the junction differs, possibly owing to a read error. The CDR3 is CSSSLFDQPQHF. The CDR3 DNA sequence: TGTTCCAGCAGCTTATTCGATCAGCCCCAGCATTTT. The rearrangement links TRBV7-9 to TRBJ1-5; D is unresolved. The CDR3 runs to 12 residues. Per the germline V gene, CDR1 is SEHNR and CDR2 is FQNEAQ (reference sequence).

The CDR3 DNA follows: TGTGCCAATCCAAACCGGGACAGGGGAGGATCCGGGGAGCTGTTTTTT. This encodes CANPNRDRGGSGELFF. The rearrangement links TRBV2 to TRBJ2-2; 10 bases map to TRBD1. With V trimmed by 10 bases and J by 6 bases, 14 bases remained unmatched. The CDR3 totals 16 residues. The germline CDR1 and CDR2 sequences are SNHLY and FYNNEI.